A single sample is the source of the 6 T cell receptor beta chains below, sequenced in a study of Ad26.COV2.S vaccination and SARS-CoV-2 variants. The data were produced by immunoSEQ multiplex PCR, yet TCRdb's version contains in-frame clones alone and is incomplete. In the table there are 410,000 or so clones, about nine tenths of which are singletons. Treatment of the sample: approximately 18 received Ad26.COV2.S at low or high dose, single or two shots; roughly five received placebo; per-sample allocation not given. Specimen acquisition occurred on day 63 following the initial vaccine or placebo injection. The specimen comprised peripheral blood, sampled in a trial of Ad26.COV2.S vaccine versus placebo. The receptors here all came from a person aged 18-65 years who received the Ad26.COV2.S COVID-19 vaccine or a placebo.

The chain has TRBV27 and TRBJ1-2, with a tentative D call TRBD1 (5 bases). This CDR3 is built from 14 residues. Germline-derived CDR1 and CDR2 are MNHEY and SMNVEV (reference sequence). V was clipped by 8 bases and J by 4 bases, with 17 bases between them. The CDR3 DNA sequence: TGTGCCAGCTCGCCACGGGACGGAGTCTATGGCTACACCTTC. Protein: CASSPRDGVYGYTF.

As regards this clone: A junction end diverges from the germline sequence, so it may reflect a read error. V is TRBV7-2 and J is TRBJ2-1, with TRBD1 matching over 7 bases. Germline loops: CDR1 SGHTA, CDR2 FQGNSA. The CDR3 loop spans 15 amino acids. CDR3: CASSQTGPSSNEQFF. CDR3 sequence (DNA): TGTGCCAGCAGCCAGACAGGGCCCTCCTCCAATGAGCAGTTCTTC.

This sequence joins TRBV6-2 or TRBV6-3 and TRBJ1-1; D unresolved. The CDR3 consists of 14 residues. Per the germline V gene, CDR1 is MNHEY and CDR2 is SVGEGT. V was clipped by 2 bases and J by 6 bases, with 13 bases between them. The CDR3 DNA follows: TGTGCCAGCAGTTACCTCTCACGATCGTCTGAAGCTTTCTTT. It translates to CASSYLSRSSEAFF.

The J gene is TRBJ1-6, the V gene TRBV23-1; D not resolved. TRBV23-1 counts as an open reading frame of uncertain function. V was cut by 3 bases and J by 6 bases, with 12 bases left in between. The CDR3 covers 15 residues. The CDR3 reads CASSHRDWSNSPLHF. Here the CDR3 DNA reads TGCGCCAGCAGTCACCGTGACTGGAGTAATTCACCCCTCCACTTT.

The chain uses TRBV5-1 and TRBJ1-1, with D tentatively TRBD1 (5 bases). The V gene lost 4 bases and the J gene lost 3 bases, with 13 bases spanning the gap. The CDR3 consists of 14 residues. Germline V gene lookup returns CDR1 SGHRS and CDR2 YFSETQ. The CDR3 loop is CASSPVGVDTEAFF. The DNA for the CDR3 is TGCGCCAGCAGCCCGGTGGGGGTGGACACTGAAGCTTTCTTT. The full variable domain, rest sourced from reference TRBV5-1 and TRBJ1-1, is KAGVTQTPRYLIKTRGQQVTLSCSPISGHRSVSWYQQTPGQGLQFLFEYFSETQRNKGNFPGRFSGRQFSNSRSEMNVSTLELGDSALYLCASSPVGVDTEAFFGQGTRLTVV.

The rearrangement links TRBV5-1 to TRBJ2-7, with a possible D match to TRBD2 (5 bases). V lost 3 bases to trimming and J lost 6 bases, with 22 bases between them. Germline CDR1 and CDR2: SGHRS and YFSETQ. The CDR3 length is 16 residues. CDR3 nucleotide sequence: TGCGCCAGCAGCTGGGGTCTGACGGGGAACCGACCCGAGCAGTACTTC. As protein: CASSWGLTGNRPEQYF.